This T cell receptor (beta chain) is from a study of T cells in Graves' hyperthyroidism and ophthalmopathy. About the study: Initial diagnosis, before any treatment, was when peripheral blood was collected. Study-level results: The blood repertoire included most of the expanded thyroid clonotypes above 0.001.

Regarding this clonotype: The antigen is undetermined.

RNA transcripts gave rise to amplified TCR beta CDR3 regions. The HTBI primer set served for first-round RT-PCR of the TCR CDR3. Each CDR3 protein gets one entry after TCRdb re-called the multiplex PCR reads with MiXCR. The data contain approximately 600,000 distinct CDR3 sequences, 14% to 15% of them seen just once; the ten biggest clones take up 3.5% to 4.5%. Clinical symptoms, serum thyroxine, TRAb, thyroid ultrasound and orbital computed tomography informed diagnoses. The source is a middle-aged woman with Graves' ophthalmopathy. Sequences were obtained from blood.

CDR3 DNA: TGTGCCAGCAGCGTAGGACTAGCGAACGAGCAGTACTTC. Its translation is CASSVGLANEQYF. This chain links TRBV9 with TRBJ2-7; 8 bases map to TRBD2. The V segment lost 0 bases and the J segment 5 bases; nucleotides outside the gene matches: 1. The V gene's germline CDR1 is SGDLS and CDR2 YYNGEE. This CDR3 has 13 amino acids.